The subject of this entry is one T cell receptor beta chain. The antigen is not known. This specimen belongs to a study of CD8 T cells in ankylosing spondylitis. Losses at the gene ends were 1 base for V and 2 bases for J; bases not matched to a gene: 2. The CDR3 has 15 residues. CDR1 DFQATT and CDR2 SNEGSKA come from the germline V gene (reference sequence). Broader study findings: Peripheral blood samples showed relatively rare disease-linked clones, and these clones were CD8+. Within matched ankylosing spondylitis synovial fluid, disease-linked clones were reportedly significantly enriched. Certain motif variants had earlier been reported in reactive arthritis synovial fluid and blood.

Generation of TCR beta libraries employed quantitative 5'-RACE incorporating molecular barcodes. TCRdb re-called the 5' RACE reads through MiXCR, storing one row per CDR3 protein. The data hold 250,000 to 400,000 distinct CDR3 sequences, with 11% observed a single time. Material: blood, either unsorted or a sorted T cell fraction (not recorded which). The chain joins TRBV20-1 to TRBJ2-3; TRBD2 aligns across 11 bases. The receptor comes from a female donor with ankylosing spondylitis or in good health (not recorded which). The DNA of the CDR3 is TGCAGTGCTAGAGGACTAGCGGGAATCACAGATACGCAGTATTTT. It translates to CSARGLAGITDTQYF.